The rows below give T cell receptor beta chains drawn from one sample of a study of shared clonotypes between healthy human individuals. The table came from immunoSEQ multiplex PCR; TCRdb's copy has only in-frame clones and leaves some out. The sample lists about 1.1 million clones, 75% to 80% occurring once. Sequenced material: memory CD4+ T cells from PBMCs. Receptor source: a young man in good health. Some clones in this sample may be carry-over from other donors' samples. Each CDR3 is given with its conserved first and last residue. Fields, in order: clone size, V gene, CDR3 protein. Part of the rows lack a size; the others show once, few, many or a class for expanded clones.

few,TRBV28,CASSLGYTEAFF
.,TRBV7-9,CASSLYGGPYEQYF
.,TRBV2,CASRSGGEKLFF
.,TRBV19,CASSVILASFGEQYF
.,TRBV14,CASSRTSGADTQYF
.,TRBV28,CASSLPGTYEQYF
.,TRBV29-1,CSVKGASTGANYGYTF
few,TRBV7-8,CASSKPGTATYEQYF
.,TRBV10-1,CASTLISDPTYEQYF
.,TRBV30,CAWIPGPDAFSDTQYF
.,TRBV28,CASSSTGVGNQPQHF
.,TRBV5-1,CASSVDAKNIQYF
few,TRBV5-1,CASSPPGVRLNTEAFF
.,TRBV10-3,CAISEGGGYTF
.,TRBV6-1,CASSVTSTSYEQFF
.,TRBV6-6,CASKGGARTNEKLFF
.,TRBV28,CASSLTGSQPQHF
.,TRBV19,CASSSGGFNEKLFF
.,TRBV7-3,CASSLIPNTGELFF
many,TRBV10-1,CASSYSRDRGLYEQYF
.,TRBV6-5,CASTPDKGYGYTF
.,TRBV5-1,CASSPPLAGDEEQYF
.,TRBV4-1,CASSQGGGYEQYF
.,TRBV5-1,CASSPIQGHSVNTEAFF
.,TRBV19,CASSRGDTSNYGYTF
.,TRBV5-1,CASSSGVGQDGYTF
.,TRBV28,CASTLFRALNQPQHF
.,TRBV5-1,CASSLGTGGNEQFF
.,TRBV27,CASSLSPGFGEQYF
.,TRBV6-5,CASSPSGKGTYEQYF
.,TRBV28,CASSPWGDRDYEQYF
.,TRBV7-2,CASSFGTPRGETQYF
.,TRBV4-2,CASSQDWDSGNTIYF
.,TRBV28,CASSPSGTNEAFF
.,TRBV28,CASSSGTRGPSFDYEQYF
.,TRBV7-2,CASSKGQGPIYEQYF
.,TRBV5-5,CASERFKSSYNEQFF
.,TRBV28,CASSLGNEQYF
.,TRBV28,CASNIGAGANNEQFF
.,TRBV28,CASRNGPSYGYTF
few,TRBV5-1,CASSLGTGPSGYTF